The clone carrying this TCR beta chain was picked up one time. Across 20 to 25 US areas, participants ranged in age from about 18 to 90 years. Participant reports of clinical history set cohort assignment. The data derive from a study of blood T cell repertoires in COVID-19. On the study more broadly: Nucleic acid was either cDNA or gDNA, and it came from T cells, B-cell-depleted T cells, or PBMCs.

Per the original data handling: Amplification of reference gene primers was used by the study to estimate nucleated cell counts. The table came from immunoSEQ multiplex PCR; TCRdb's copy has only in-frame clones and leaves some out. The V and J calls and clone size are taken from that table; D and trimming were inferred from the DNA. The sample has about 340,000 clones, roughly 85% seen once. The germline CDR1 and CDR2 sequences are MNHEY and SVGAGI. The CDR3 loop spans 15 amino acids. The V and J ends lost 5 bases and 8 bases, in that order; junction bases with no gene match: 9. This clonotype was obtained from a woman between 40 and 55 years old with acute COVID-19. The chain couples TRBV6-5 to TRBJ1-4; 9 nucleotides agree with TRBD1. Specimen: PBMCs or T cells enriched from blood (not recorded which). The CDR3 loop is CASSHTTGGREKLFF. In nucleotides, the CDR3 is TGTGCCAGCAGTCACACGACAGGGGGGAGGGAAAAACTGTTTTTT.